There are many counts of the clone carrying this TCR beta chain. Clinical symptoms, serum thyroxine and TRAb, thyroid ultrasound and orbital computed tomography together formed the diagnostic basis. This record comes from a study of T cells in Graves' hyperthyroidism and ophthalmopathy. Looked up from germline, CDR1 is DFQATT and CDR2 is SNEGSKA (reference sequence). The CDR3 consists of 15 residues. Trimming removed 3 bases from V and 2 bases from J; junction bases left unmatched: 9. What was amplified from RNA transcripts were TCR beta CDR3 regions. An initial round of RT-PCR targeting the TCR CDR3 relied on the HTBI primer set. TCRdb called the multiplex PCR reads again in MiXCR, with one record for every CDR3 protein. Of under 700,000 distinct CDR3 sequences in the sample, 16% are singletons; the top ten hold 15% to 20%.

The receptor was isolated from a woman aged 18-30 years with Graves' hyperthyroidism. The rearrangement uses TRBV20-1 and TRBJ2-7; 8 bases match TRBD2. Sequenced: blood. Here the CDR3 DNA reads TGCAGTGCTAGGCCCGGCGGGAGGATCACCTACGAGCAGTACTTC. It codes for CSARPGGRITYEQYF.